In this sample, the clone carrying this T cell receptor beta chain turned up a few times. Antigen: not known. This CDR3 is built from 14 residues. V was pared by 2 bases and J by 4 bases, with 4 bases of the junction left unmatched. Germline CDR1 MNHEY, CDR2 SVGAGI. Only in-frame clones appear in the TCRdb table, and some are missing; sequencing was by immunoSEQ multiplex PCR. The top ten clones hold roughly 2.3% of a sample with approximately 74,000 clones, 73% of them seen once. It was after approximately 11 days of culture that CD4+ T cells were isolated. Participants got two doses of BNT162b2 or mRNA-1273 vaccine. Researchers swapped half the medium for IL-2 medium on both days 3 and 7. The data are from a study of vaccination effects on CD4 cells after COVID-19. Notes on the study in general: Clones of infection and vaccine origin contracted markedly late after vaccination. Within healthy vaccinees, only 1 of 255 vaccine-induced clones displayed cross-reactivity with common cold coronaviruses.

Sample: CD4+ T cells from PBMCs cultured without peptide, taken after COVID-19 vaccination. The sequence was collected from a human donor who received a COVID-19 vaccine. This chain links TRBV6-5 with TRBJ2-5, with 7 positions matching TRBD2. CDR3: CASSYPGGGETQYF. CDR3 nucleotides: TGTGCCAGCAGTTACCCGGGGGGTGGAGAGACCCAGTACTTC.